One sample yielded the 10 T cell receptor beta chains listed below, sequenced in a study of T-cell reconstitution after alpha-beta-depleted transplantation in children. Unique molecular identifiers were used in preparing the TCRbeta library. TCRdb itself ran the PCR reads through MiXCR, one entry per CDR3 protein. The table shows roughly 670,000 distinct CDR3 sequences, with less than 15% occurring only once. The sample in question was PBMCs, obtained before TCRalphabeta/CD19-depleted stem cell transplant. These receptors all come from a girl aged 2 to 9 with congenital amegakaryocytic thrombocytopenia, due to receive a stem cell transplant.

This clonotype has ten or more counts. This chain joins TRBV5-1 and TRBJ2-1; weak D call: TRBD1 (6 bases). This CDR3 comprises 14 residues. Trimming left V 4 bases short and J 9 bases short, with 17 bases between. Per germline, CDR1 SGHRS and CDR2 YFSETQ. The CDR3 reads CASSDGQPEGEQFF. CDR3 sequence (DNA): TGCGCCAGCAGCGATGGACAGCCCGAGGGTGAGCAGTTCTTC. Combining the CDR3 with reference TRBV5-1 and TRBJ2-1 gives the whole variable domain KAGVTQTPRYLIKTRGQQVTLSCSPISGHRSVSWYQQTPGQGLQFLFEYFSETQRNKGNFPGRFSGRQFSNSRSEMNVSTLELGDSALYLCASSDGQPEGEQFFGPGTRLTVL.

This clonotype was detected ten times or more. The CDR3 nucleotides are TGCGCCAGCAGCCGGGACCCGGGACTGAACACAGATACGCAGTATTTT. Protein sequence: CASSRDPGLNTDTQYF. V is TRBV5-1 and J is TRBJ2-3; a weak D match, TRBD2 (6 bases). Germline V gene lookup returns CDR1 SGHRS and CDR2 YFSETQ. The CDR3 runs 16 residues. Trimming took 4 bases from V and 2 from J, leaving 17 bases between them.

Remarks on this clonotype: A much larger clone is a single base away; this may be a read error. This chain connects TRBV15 to TRBJ2-7, with 7 bases that match TRBD1. Germline CDR1 and CDR2: LNHNV and YYDKDF (reference sequence). The CDR3 totals 16 residues. The CDR3 loop reads CSTSRASWDSSYEQYF. Here the CDR3 DNA reads TGTTCCACCAGCAGAGCGAGTTGGGACAGCTCCTACGAGCAGTACTTC.

This clonotype was picked up many times. The chain employs TRBV5-1 and TRBJ1-1; D unclear. The CDR3 runs 14 residues. The V end was cut by 4 bases, the J end by 1 base, with 11 bases between. Germline CDR1 and CDR2: SGHRS and YFSETQ. The CDR3 DNA reads as TGCGCCAGCAGCCGGCAGAACACGAACACTGAAGCTTTCTTT. It codes for CASSRQNTNTEAFF.

This clonotype was counted many times. The J gene is TRBJ2-2, the V gene TRBV29-1, with 8 bases aligning to TRBD2. Germline-derived CDR1 and CDR2 are SQVTM and ANQGSEA. V dropped 6 bases and J dropped 7; count of bases not matched to a gene: 10. The CDR3 is made up of 14 amino acids. CDR3 DNA: TGCAGCGTAGGGGGGACTAGTGTTAACGGGGAGCTGTTTTTT. Its translation is CSVGGTSVNGELFF.

The table lists this clonotype with many counts. The J gene is TRBJ2-1, the V gene TRBV20-1, with 8 bases aligning to TRBD1. The CDR3 consists of 15 residues. CDR1 and CDR2 from the germline V gene are DFQATT and SNEGSKA (reference sequence). The J segment lost 2 bases and the V segment lost 5 bases, leaving 8 bases of the junction unmatched. This chain's CDR3 is CSAVGTGLTYNEQFF. The CDR3 nucleotides are TGCAGTGCTGTCGGGACAGGCCTAACCTACAATGAGCAGTTCTTC.

This clonotype was detected many times. V gene TRBV5-5 combines with J gene TRBJ2-7, with D possibly being TRBD2 (6 bases). V was clipped by 6 bases and J by 1 base, with 17 bases between them. Germline CDR1 is SGHKS and CDR2 is YYEKEE (reference sequence). The CDR3 sequence is 15 residues long. The CDR3 nucleotides read TGTGCCAGCACCATGACCACTAGCCGTTCCTACGAGCAGTACTTC. This gives the protein CASTMTTSRSYEQYF.

At least ten counts were recorded for this clonotype. The gene calls are TRBV10-3 and TRBJ2-3; no firm D call. Deletions cut 4 bases from V and 10 bases from J, with 9 bases between. In germline, CDR1 is ENHRY, CDR2 SYGVKD. The CDR3 loop spans 11 amino acids. DNA for the CDR3: TGTGCCATCAGTGTGGGCGGCGCGCAGTATTTT. Its translation is CAISVGGAQYF.

The gene calls are TRBV14 and TRBJ1-2; no clear D. The V gene's germline CDR1 is SGHDN and CDR2 FVKESK. V lost 0 bases, J lost 6 bases, and 8 bases lay in between. The CDR3 has 13 amino acids. Here the CDR3 DNA reads TGTGCCAGCAGCCAAGATAGGAGCGATGGCTACACCTTC. Translated, it gives CASSQDRSDGYTF.

This clonotype was seen ten or more times. V usage is TRBV12-3 or TRBV12-4 and J usage is TRBJ1-4, with D possibly TRBD1 on 5 matching bases. This CDR3 is built from 14 residues. The V gene lost 3 bases and the J gene lost 5 bases, with 10 bases spanning the gap. The CDR3 sequence: CASSFFGGNEKLFF. DNA for the CDR3: TGTGCCAGCAGTTTTTTTGGGGGGAATGAAAAACTGTTTTTT.